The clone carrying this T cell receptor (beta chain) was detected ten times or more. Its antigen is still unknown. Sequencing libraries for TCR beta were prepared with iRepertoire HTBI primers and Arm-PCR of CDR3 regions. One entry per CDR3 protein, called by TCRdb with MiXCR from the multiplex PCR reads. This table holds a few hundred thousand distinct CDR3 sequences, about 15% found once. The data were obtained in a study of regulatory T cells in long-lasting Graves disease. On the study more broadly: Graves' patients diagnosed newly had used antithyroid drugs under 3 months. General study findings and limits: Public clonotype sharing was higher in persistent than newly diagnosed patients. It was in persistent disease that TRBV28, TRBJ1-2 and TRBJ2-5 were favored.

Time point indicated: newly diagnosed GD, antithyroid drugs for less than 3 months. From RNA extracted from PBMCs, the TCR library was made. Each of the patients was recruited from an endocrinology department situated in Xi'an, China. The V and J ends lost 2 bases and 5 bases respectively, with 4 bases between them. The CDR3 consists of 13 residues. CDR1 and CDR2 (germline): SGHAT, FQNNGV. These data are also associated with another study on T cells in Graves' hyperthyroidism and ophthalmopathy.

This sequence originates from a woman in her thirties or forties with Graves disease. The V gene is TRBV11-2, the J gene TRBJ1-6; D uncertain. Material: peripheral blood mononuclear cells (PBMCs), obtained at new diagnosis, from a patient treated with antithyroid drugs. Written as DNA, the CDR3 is TGTGCCAGCAGCTTAAGGGATAATTCACCCCTCCACTTT. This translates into CASSLRDNSPLHF.